The 25 T cell receptor beta chains reported below all come from one sample, sequenced in a study of graft-versus-host responses after intestinal transplantation. Generated by immunoSEQ multiplex PCR, the TCRdb table keeps only in-frame clones and is missing some. The table lists more than 90,000 clones, 85% to 95% of them singletons. Their recognized antigens are unknown. The input for sequencing was unstimulated CD8+ T cells sorted from spleen or lymph node cells, taken before transplant. The receptors shown here come from a human donor who was the organ donor for an intestinal transplant.

Only one count was recorded for this clone. The chain employs TRBV19 and TRBJ2-1; 12 bases map to TRBD2. In germline, CDR1 is LNHDA, CDR2 SQIVND (reference sequence). V dropped 1 base and J dropped 7; count of bases not matched to a gene: 11. The CDR3 is 18 residues long. CDR3: CASSIVPTFGTSGNEQFF. The DNA for the CDR3 is TGTGCCAGTAGTATAGTCCCTACTTTTGGGACTAGCGGGAATGAGCAGTTCTTC.

This chain joins TRBV6-5 and TRBJ2-7, with D perhaps TRBD2 (6 bases). Germline V gives CDR1 MNHEY, CDR2 SVGAGI. Trimming took off 2 bases at V and 5 bases at J, with 16 bases between the two ends. This CDR3 has 15 amino acids. The CDR3 sequence is CASSYGAGSENEQYF. CDR3 bases: TGTGCCAGCAGTTACGGAGCGGGCTCAGAGAACGAGCAGTACTTC.

The chain employs TRBV28 and TRBJ1-1; D ambiguous. V was clipped by 2 bases and J by 1 base, with 2 bases between them. The CDR3 totals 12 residues. Germline CDR1 reads MDHEN; CDR2 reads SYDVKM. The CDR3 coding sequence is TGTGCCAGCAGTTTAGCGAACACTGAAGCTTTCTTT. Translation: CASSLANTEAFF. Full variable domain (missing parts from reference TRBV28 and TRBJ1-1): DVKVTQSSRYLVKRTGEKVFLECVQDMDHENMFWYRQDPGLGLRLIYFSYDVKMKEKGDIPEGYSVSREKKERFSLILESASTNQTSMYLCASSLANTEAFFGQGTRLTVV.

The chain has TRBV4-1 and TRBJ2-5, with 16 bases lining up with TRBD2. The CDR3 has 20 residues. CDR1 MGHRA and CDR2 YSYEKL come from the germline V gene. V shed 3 bases, J shed 0 bases, and the junction held 10 bases outside the gene matches. The CDR3 nucleotides read TGCGCCAGCAGCCACTCTATGGCGGGACTAGCGGGAGGGTACCAAGAGACCCAGTACTTC. As protein: CASSHSMAGLAGGYQETQYF.

The chain joins TRBV27 to TRBJ2-2; 7 bases are shared with TRBD1. In germline, CDR1 is MNHEY, CDR2 SMNVEV (reference sequence). V lost 5 bases and J lost 4; bases outside the gene matches: 13. The CDR3 extends over 17 amino acids. DNA for the CDR3: TGTGCCAGCAGTCCCCTATCCCGACAGGGTCCCACCGGGGAGCTGTTTTTT. Its protein product is CASSPLSRQGPTGELFF.

This clone was recorded once. This sequence joins TRBV7-9 and TRBJ1-1, with 8 bases identical to TRBD1. This CDR3 spans 13 amino acids. The ends lost 4 bases at V and 5 bases at J; junction bases unmatched: 3. Germline CDR1 SEHNR, CDR2 FQNEAQ (reference sequence). CDR3 DNA: TGTGCCAGCAGCTGGACAGGGTGGACTGAAGCTTTCTTT. This codes for CASSWTGWTEAFF. Looking up the rest from reference TRBV7-9 and TRBJ1-1 gives the full variable domain: DTGVSQNPRHKITKRGQNVTFRCDPISEHNRLYWYRQTLGQGPEFLTYFQNEAQLEKSRLLSDRFSAERPKGSFSTLEIQRTEQGDSAMYLCASSWTGWTEAFFGQGTRLTVV.

The CDR3 DNA reads as TGTGCCAGCAGTTTAAGGCAGGGGGATCAGCCCCAGCATTTT. Its protein is CASSLRQGDQPQHF. V gene TRBV28 combines with J gene TRBJ1-5; 7 nucleotides agree with TRBD1. V was clipped by 2 bases and J by 5 bases; unmatched bases: 3. Germline CDR1 reads MDHEN; CDR2 reads SYDVKM. The CDR3 is made up of 14 amino acids.

This sequence joins TRBV15 and TRBJ1-2, with D perhaps TRBD1 (5 bases). Germline V gene lookup returns CDR1 LNHNV and CDR2 YYDKDF (reference sequence). The CDR3 runs 12 residues. V was pared by 6 bases and J by 8 bases, with 13 bases between. The chain's CDR3 is CATRGRGRGYTF. CDR3 nucleotides: TGTGCCACCAGAGGGAGGGGAAGGGGCTACACCTTC.

The chain combines TRBV4-1 with TRBJ2-1; D is possibly TRBD1 or TRBD2 (6 bases each). The CDR3 sequence is 17 residues long. V was pared by 4 bases and J by 0 bases, with 16 bases between. Germline CDR1 and CDR2: MGHRA and YSYEKL. The CDR3 loop reads CASSRLGGLSSYNEQFF. CDR3 bases: TGCGCCAGCAGCCGGTTAGGGGGGTTGAGCTCCTACAATGAGCAGTTCTTC.

V is TRBV6-5 and J is TRBJ1-1; tentative D call: TRBD1 (5 bases). Germline CDR1 is MNHEY and CDR2 is SVGAGI. This CDR3 spans 14 amino acids. The V end lost 2 bases, the J end lost 4 bases, and 11 bases lay between the germline ends. CDR3 loop: CASSYEGGGTEAFF. The CDR3 DNA follows: TGTGCCAGCAGTTACGAGGGCGGGGGCACTGAAGCTTTCTTT.

The V call is TRBV28, the J call TRBJ1-2; weak D call: TRBD1 (6 bases). V gave up 2 bases and J gave up 4 bases, with 11 bases separating them. Germline loops: CDR1 MDHEN, CDR2 SYDVKM. The CDR3 consists of 14 residues. The CDR3 DNA reads TGTGCCAGCAGTTTAGGTGGGGGGGCCTATGGCTACACCTTC. Amino acid sequence: CASSLGGGAYGYTF.

The chain combines TRBV27 with TRBJ2-5; perhaps TRBD2 as D (7 bases). Near its end, the DNA agrees better with TRBJ2-7, so the J call may be wrong. CDR1 and CDR2 (germline): MNHEY, SMNVEV (reference sequence). The CDR3 runs to 15 residues. In DNA form, the CDR3 reads TGTGCCAGCCTCGGAGGGGGGGCACGCGGCTACGAGCAGTACTTC. Protein: CASLGGGARGYEQYF.

The CDR3 sequence is CASSPGLAGGPTYEQYF. In DNA, the CDR3 is TGTGCCAGCAGCCCCGGACTAGCGGGAGGCCCCACCTACGAGCAGTACTTC. The chain couples TRBV13 to TRBJ2-7; TRBD2 agrees at 14 bases. The CDR3 covers 17 residues. V trimming: 5 bases; J trimming: 2 bases; junction bases outside the gene matches: 8. Germline V gives CDR1 PRHDT, CDR2 FYEKMQ (reference sequence). The variable domain in full, completed from reference TRBV13 and TRBJ2-7, reads AAGVIQSPRHLIKEKRETATLKCYPIPRHDTVYWYQQGPGQDPQFLISFYEKMQSDKGSIPDRFSAQQFSDYHSELNMSSLELGDSALYFCASSPGLAGGPTYEQYFGPGTRLTVT.

The chain employs TRBV30 and TRBJ2-7; 12 nucleotides match TRBD2. The ends lost 2 bases at V and 4 bases at J; junction bases unmatched: 3. Germline V gene lookup returns CDR1 GTSNPN and CDR2 SVGIG (reference sequence). The CDR3 consists of 14 residues. Written as DNA, the CDR3 is TGTGCCTGGAGTTGGACTAGCGGGAAATACGAGCAGTACTTC. This encodes CAWSWTSGKYEQYF.

The genes are TRBV4-1 and TRBJ2-1, with TRBD2 matching over 11 bases. The CDR3 loop spans 14 amino acids. The junction had 4 bases not matched to a gene; V was cut back by 2 bases and J by 10 bases. The germline V gene has CDR1 MGHRA and CDR2 YSYEKL. CDR3 coding DNA: TGCGCCAGCAGCCAACGGGGACTAGCGGAGGAGCAGTTCTTC. It is translated as CASSQRGLAEEQFF.

The rearrangement joins TRBV6-1 to TRBJ2-2; D is unresolved. Germline CDR1 is MNHNS and CDR2 is SASEGT. Trimming pared 7 bases from V and 2 bases from J, leaving 8 bases between. CDR3 length equals 13 residues. The CDR3 reads CASIGTNTGELFF. The DNA for the CDR3 is TGTGCCAGCATTGGTACAAACACCGGGGAGCTGTTTTTT.

The rearrangement joins TRBV28 to TRBJ2-2; 8 bases fit TRBD2. Per germline, CDR1 MDHEN and CDR2 SYDVKM. Trimming took 8 bases from V and 5 from J; bases not matched to a gene: 10. The CDR3 covers 15 residues. CDR3 in DNA: TGTGCCAGCTCGATAGCGGGAATTGGAACCGGGGAGCTGTTTTTT. Protein sequence: CASSIAGIGTGELFF.

The chain employs TRBV11-2 and TRBJ2-7; D is unresolved. The CDR3 loop spans 15 amino acids. Germline assignment: CDR1 SGHAT and CDR2 FQNNGV. Trimming took 2 bases from V and 3 from J, leaving 14 bases between them. Written as DNA, the CDR3 is TGTGCCAGCAGCTTACTTCTGACCCACTTCTACGAGCAGTACTTC. It codes for CASSLLLTHFYEQYF.

The chain is built from TRBV5-1 and TRBJ2-2; D might be TRBD1 (5 bases). CDR1 and CDR2 (germline): SGHRS, YFSETQ. V lost 3 bases and J 5 bases, leaving 11 bases between the germline ends. The CDR3 is made up of 14 amino acids. CDR3 loop: CASSSPRVTGELFF. The CDR3 region has the DNA TGCGCCAGCAGCTCCCCCAGGGTAACCGGGGAGCTGTTTTTT.

The chain uses TRBV6-5 and TRBJ2-5, with D tentatively TRBD1 (6 bases). The CDR3 consists of 16 residues. The germline V gene has CDR1 MNHEY and CDR2 SVGAGI. V was pared by 2 bases and J by 5 bases, with 18 bases between. The CDR3 DNA is TGTGCCAGCAGTTACGGCCCGGACAGAAGCCAGGAGACCCAGTACTTC. It codes for CASSYGPDRSQETQYF.

The rearrangement links TRBV9 to TRBJ2-5; weak D call: TRBD1 (7 bases). CDR1 is SGDLS and CDR2 is YYNGEE in the germline V gene. The CDR3 is made up of 15 amino acids. Trimming stripped 7 bases from V and 5 bases from J, with 21 bases between. This CDR3 is CASGRGAASLETQYF. CDR3 nucleotides: TGTGCCAGCGGCAGGGGGGCGGCAAGTTTGGAGACCCAGTACTTC.

CDR3 DNA sequence: TGCAGCGTTGAAGAAGAGTCGAGACAGGGACTCGACACTGAAGCTTTCTTT. It translates to CSVEEESRQGLDTEAFF. The V gene is TRBV29-1, the J gene TRBJ1-1, with TRBD1 matching 7 bases. V lost 0 bases, J lost 3 bases, and 13 bases stayed unmatched. Germline loops: CDR1 SQVTM, CDR2 ANQGSEA. CDR3 length: 17 residues.

This rearrangement joins TRBV28 to TRBJ1-2; D may be TRBD1 (5 bases). V lost 7 bases to trimming and J lost 2 bases, with 23 bases between them. The CDR3 totals 17 residues. Germline assignment: CDR1 MDHEN and CDR2 SYDVKM. CDR3 nucleotides: TGTGCCAGCACCGACTGGGTAACCGGGGCCCTAAACTATGGCTACACCTTC. As protein: CASTDWVTGALNYGYTF.

This sequence joins TRBV2 and TRBJ2-1, with 9 bases lining up with TRBD1. The CDR3 length is 15 residues. Germline V gene sequence: CDR1 SNHLY, CDR2 FYNNEI. Trimming cost V 4 bases and J 7 bases; bases outside gene matches: 8. The CDR3 spells CASSGDRASLNEQFF. CDR3 nucleotide sequence: TGTGCCAGCAGTGGGGACAGGGCGTCCCTAAATGAGCAGTTCTTC.

The chain couples TRBV7-6 to TRBJ2-3; possible D gene TRBD1, 6 bases. Deletions cut 1 base from V and 6 bases from J, with 17 bases between. This CDR3 is built from 16 residues. Germline V gene lookup returns CDR1 SGHVS and CDR2 FNYEAQ. CDR3 in DNA: TGTGCCAGCAGCTTAGTAGGGGGTCGAGACCGGGATACGCAGTATTTT. Encoded protein: CASSLVGGRDRDTQYF.